This T cell receptor beta chain was captured in a study of blood T cell repertoires in COVID-19. For the study at large: In each case, the material was cDNA or gDNA derived from T cells, B-cell-depleted T cells, or PBMCs.

Losses at the gene ends were 0 bases for V and 5 bases for J; bases not matched to a gene: 5. The CDR3 sequence is 14 residues long. The germline CDR1 and CDR2 sequences are SGHRS and YFSETQ. TCRdb's table, derived via immunoSEQ multiplex PCR, lists solely in-frame clones and lacks some. The sample yields some 65,000 clones, around 86% seen once. Sequencing input: peripheral blood. The chain links TRBV5-1 to TRBJ2-7, with 7 bases matching TRBD1. The TCR originated in a man aged 35 to 55 with COVID-19, enrolled during active disease. The CDR3 region has the DNA TGCGCCAGCAGCTTGGCTCAGGGGGTGGACGAGCAGTACTTC. The encoded protein is CASSLAQGVDEQYF.